One and the same sample provided the 15 T cell receptor beta chains below, sequenced in a study of CD8 T cells in ankylosing spondylitis. TCRdb passed the 5' RACE reads through MiXCR, listing each CDR3 protein once. The table shows over 600,000 distinct CDR3 sequences, with around 20% occurring only once. Their target antigens are unknown. Study-wide points: One TCR beta motif, made up of roughly 8 highly homologous variants, appeared characteristic of ankylosing spondylitis blood.

The sequencing input was blood, either unsorted or a sorted T cell fraction (not recorded which). The receptors derive from a male donor with ankylosing spondylitis.

This clonotype has more than one count but fewer than ten. The chain uses TRBV6-5 and TRBJ2-1, with TRBD1 as a possible D gene (6 bases). Germline V gene lookup returns CDR1 MNHEY and CDR2 SVGAGI. V was trimmed by 4 bases and J by 3 bases, leaving 16 bases between them. This CDR3 has 16 amino acids. CDR3 nucleotide sequence: TGTGCCAGCAGTTCCATTTCCGGGACAAGCTACAATGAGCAGTTCTTC. Its protein product is CASSSISGTSYNEQFF.

The V call is TRBV21-1, the J call TRBJ1-2. TRBV21-1 is noted as a pseudogene. This CDR3 comprises 14 residues. CDR3 nucleotides: TGTGCCAGCAGCCTCCTACCGGACGGCTATGGCTACACCTTC. Its translation: CASSLLPDGYGYTF.

This clonotype turned up a few times. This rearrangement joins TRBV9 to TRBJ2-1; 8 bases are a match to TRBD2. The CDR3 sequence is 12 residues long. Germline loops: CDR1 SGDLS, CDR2 YYNGEE. J lost 16 bases, V lost 3 bases, and 9 bases had no gene match. The CDR3 DNA reads TGTGCCAGCAGCGGTCAAGCGGGGGCGCGTTTCTTC. Protein sequence: CASSGQAGARFF.

This rearrangement joins TRBV7-8 to TRBJ2-2, with 9 bases aligning to TRBD2. This CDR3 has 18 residues. From germline, CDR1 is SGHVS and CDR2 FQNEAQ. Germline trimming cut 1 base from V and 5 bases from J; bases unmatched to any gene: 11. The DNA for the CDR3 is TGTGCCAGCAGCTTAGAAGGCCTAGCGGGGCAAATTACCGGGGAGCTGTTTTTT. It specifies CASSLEGLAGQITGELFF.

This clonotype was counted only a few times. The chain carries TRBV6-1 and TRBJ1-5; maybe TRBD1 (6 bases). V lost 4 bases, J lost 2 bases, and 18 bases lay in between. The CDR3 length is 17 residues. Germline-derived CDR1 and CDR2 are MNHNS and SASEGT. CDR3: CASSATGIALGNQPQHF. As DNA, the CDR3 is TGTGCCAGCAGTGCCACAGGGATAGCCCTCGGCAATCAGCCCCAGCATTTT.

The V gene is TRBV11-3, the J gene TRBJ2-1; D might be TRBD1 (5 bases). The ends were cut back, 1 base at V and 9 bases at J, with 10 bases in the middle. Germline lookup yields CDR1 SGHNT and CDR2 YENEEA. The CDR3 has 13 amino acids. CDR3 loop: CASSLVQGTEQFF. As DNA, the CDR3 is TGTGCCAGCAGCTTAGTCCAGGGAACTGAGCAGTTCTTC.

This chain connects TRBV25-1 to TRBJ2-1; 7 bases are shared with TRBD2. Germline V gene lookup returns CDR1 MGHDK and CDR2 SYGVNS. The J segment lost 6 bases and the V segment lost 4 bases, leaving 6 bases of the junction unmatched. This CDR3 spans 14 amino acids. DNA of the CDR3: TGTGCCAGCAGTGCTGGACTAGACTCCAATGAGCAGTTCTTC. This gives the protein CASSAGLDSNEQFF.

This clonotype occurred a few times. The V and J genes are TRBV7-2 and TRBJ2-1, with D possibly matching TRBD2 (6 bases). V was cut by 2 bases and J by 8 bases, with 13 bases left in between. The CDR3 consists of 14 residues. Germline V CDR1 and CDR2: SGHTA, FQGNSA. The DNA of the CDR3 is TGTGCCAGCAGCTTACGGGGGAAAGGTGATGAGCAGTTCTTC. Its translation is CASSLRGKGDEQFF.

This clonotype has more than one count but fewer than ten. The chain couples TRBV20-1 to TRBJ2-5, with a weak D call TRBD1 (6 bases). The V gene lost 2 bases and the J gene lost 1 base, with 8 bases spanning the gap. CDR3 length: 13 residues. Germline CDR1 DFQATT, CDR2 SNEGSKA (reference sequence). This chain's CDR3 is CSARRGSQETQYF. CDR3 sequence (DNA): TGCAGTGCTAGAAGGGGGAGCCAAGAGACCCAGTACTTC.

The rearrangement links TRBV7-9 to TRBJ2-7; D possibly uses TRBD1 or TRBD2 (5 bases each). Deletions cut 1 base from V and 3 bases from J, with 16 bases between. The CDR3 is 16 amino acids. In germline, CDR1 is SEHNR, CDR2 FQNEAQ (reference sequence). The CDR3 region is CASSLVPRDGDYEQYF. The CDR3 bases are TGTGCCAGCAGCTTAGTCCCCCGGGACGGAGACTACGAGCAGTACTTC.

The count of this clonotype is one. This chain's CDR3 is CASSDLGERGELFF. The CDR3 nucleotides read TGTGCCAGCAGTGATCTGGGGGAAAGGGGGGAGCTGTTTTTT. The V gene is TRBV6-1, the J gene TRBJ2-2, with D possibly called TRBD1 or TRBD2 (5 bases each). V was pared by 3 bases and J by 8 bases, with 13 bases between. Germline assignment: CDR1 MNHNS and CDR2 SASEGT. The length of the CDR3 is 14 residues.

The V and J genes are TRBV20-1 and TRBJ1-1, with D tentatively TRBD1 (5 bases). V lost 6 bases and J 4 bases, leaving 12 bases between the germline ends. Germline V gene data show CDR1 as DFQATT and CDR2 as SNEGSKA (reference sequence). The CDR3 loop spans 12 amino acids. The CDR3 reads CSAIPQGTEAFF. The CDR3 DNA follows: TGCAGTGCCATCCCCCAGGGCACTGAAGCTTTCTTT.

This clonotype was seen a few times. The V call is TRBV14, the J call TRBJ2-3, with D possibly matching TRBD1 (7 bases). Germline-derived CDR1 and CDR2 are SGHDN and FVKESK. Between the trimmed V and J ends, which lost 6 bases and 2 bases, there was a span of 15 bases. CDR3 size: 15 residues. CDR3: CASRAGGRHTDTQYF. The CDR3, as DNA: TGTGCCAGCAGAGCAGGGGGGAGACACACAGATACGCAGTATTTT.

The gene calls are TRBV7-6 and TRBJ2-5; 8 bases align to TRBD2. The CDR3 has 13 residues. Looked up from germline, CDR1 is SGHVS and CDR2 is FNYEAQ. V gave up 7 bases and J gave up 5 bases; unmatched junction bases: 6. The CDR3 loop reads CASKGSGGETQYF. The CDR3 bases are TGTGCCAGCAAGGGCTCGGGGGGGGAGACCCAGTACTTC.

The chain combines TRBV7-9 with TRBJ2-3, with 8 bases that match TRBD2. The CDR3 is 16 amino acids. The J segment lost 1 base and the V segment lost 6 bases, leaving 9 bases of the junction unmatched. Germline assignment: CDR1 SEHNR and CDR2 FQNEAQ (reference sequence). The CDR3 protein is CASSPLDSGGTDTQYF. CDR3 coding DNA: TGTGCCAGCAGTCCCCTGGATAGCGGGGGCACAGATACGCAGTATTTT.